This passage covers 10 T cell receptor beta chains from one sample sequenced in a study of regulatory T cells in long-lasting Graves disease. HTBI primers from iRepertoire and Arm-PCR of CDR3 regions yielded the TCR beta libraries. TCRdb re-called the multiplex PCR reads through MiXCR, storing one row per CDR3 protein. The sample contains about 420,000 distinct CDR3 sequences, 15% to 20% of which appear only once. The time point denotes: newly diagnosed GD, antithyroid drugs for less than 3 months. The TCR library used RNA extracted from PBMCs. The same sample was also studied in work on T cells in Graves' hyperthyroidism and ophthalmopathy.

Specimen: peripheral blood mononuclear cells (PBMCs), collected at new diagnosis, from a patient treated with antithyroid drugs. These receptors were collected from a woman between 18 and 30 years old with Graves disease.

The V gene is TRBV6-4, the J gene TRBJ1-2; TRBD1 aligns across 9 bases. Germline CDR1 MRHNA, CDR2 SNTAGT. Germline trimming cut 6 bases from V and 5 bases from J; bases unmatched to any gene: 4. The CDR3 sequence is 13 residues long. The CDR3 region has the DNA TGTGCCAGCAGCCACGGACAGGGGTATGGCTACACCTTC. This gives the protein CASSHGQGYGYTF.

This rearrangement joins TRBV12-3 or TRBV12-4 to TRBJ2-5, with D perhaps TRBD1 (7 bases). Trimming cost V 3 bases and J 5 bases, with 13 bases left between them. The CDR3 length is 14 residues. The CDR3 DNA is TGTGCCAGCAGTTTCCCAGGGGGGAGCGAGACCCAGTACTTC. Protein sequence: CASSFPGGSETQYF.

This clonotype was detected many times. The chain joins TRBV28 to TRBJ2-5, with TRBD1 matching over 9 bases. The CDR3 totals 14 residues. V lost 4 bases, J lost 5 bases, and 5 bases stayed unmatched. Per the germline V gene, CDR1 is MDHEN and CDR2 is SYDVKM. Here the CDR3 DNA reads TGTGCCAGCAGTTCGGGACAGGGAACCGAGACCCAGTACTTC. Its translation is CASSSGQGTETQYF.

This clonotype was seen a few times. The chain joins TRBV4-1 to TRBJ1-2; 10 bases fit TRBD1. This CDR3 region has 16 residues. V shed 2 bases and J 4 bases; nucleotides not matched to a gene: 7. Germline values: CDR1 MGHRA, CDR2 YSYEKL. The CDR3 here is CASSQRQGAVGYGYTF. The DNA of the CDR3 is TGCGCCAGCAGCCAAAGACAGGGGGCAGTTGGCTATGGCTACACCTTC.

The CDR3 DNA follows: TGTGCCAGCAGCTTATCCCCAGGGAGCGAGCAGTACTTC. As protein: CASSLSPGSEQYF. This chain uses TRBV4-2 with TRBJ2-7, with D perhaps given as TRBD1 or TRBD2 (5 bases each). V was pared by 5 bases and J by 6 bases, with 14 bases between. This CDR3 spans 13 amino acids. Germline-derived CDR1 and CDR2 are LGHNA and YNFKEQ.

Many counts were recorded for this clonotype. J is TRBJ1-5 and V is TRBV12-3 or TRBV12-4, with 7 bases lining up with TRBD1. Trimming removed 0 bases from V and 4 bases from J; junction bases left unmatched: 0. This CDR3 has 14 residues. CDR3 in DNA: TGTGCCAGCAGTTTAGCGGGACAGAATCAGCCCCAGCATTTT. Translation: CASSLAGQNQPQHF.

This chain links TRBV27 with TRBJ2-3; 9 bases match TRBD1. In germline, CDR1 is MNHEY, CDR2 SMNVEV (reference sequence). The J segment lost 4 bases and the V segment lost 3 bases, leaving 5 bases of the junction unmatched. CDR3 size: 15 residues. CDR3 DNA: TGTGCCAGCAGTTTTAGGACAGGGGTCCCAGATACGCAGTATTTT. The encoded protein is CASSFRTGVPDTQYF.

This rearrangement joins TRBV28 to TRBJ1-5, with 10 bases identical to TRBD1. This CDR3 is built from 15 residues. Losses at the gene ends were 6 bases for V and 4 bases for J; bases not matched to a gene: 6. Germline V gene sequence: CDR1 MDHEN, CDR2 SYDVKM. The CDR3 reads CASSDDRGLNQPQHF. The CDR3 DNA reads TGTGCCAGCAGCGATGACAGGGGGCTGAATCAGCCCCAGCATTTT.

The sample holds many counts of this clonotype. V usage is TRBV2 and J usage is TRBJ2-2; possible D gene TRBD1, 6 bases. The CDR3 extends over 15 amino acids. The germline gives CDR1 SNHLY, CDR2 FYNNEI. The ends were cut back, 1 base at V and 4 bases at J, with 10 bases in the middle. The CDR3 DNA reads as TGTGCCAGCAGTGAAGAGGGACACCCCACCGGGGAGCTGTTTTTT. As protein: CASSEEGHPTGELFF.

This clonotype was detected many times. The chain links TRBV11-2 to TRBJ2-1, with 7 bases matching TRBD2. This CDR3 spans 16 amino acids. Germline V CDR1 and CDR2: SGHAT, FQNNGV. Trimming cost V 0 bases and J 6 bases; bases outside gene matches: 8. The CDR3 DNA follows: TGTGCCAGCAGCTTAGATTTTAGCGGGTCTTCCAATGAGCAGTTCTTC. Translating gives CASSLDFSGSSNEQFF.